The 4 T cell receptor beta chains in this list originate from one sample, sequenced in a study of shared T cell receptors in the human thymus. The method was immunoSEQ multiplex PCR; TCRdb's version includes in-frame clones alone and lacks a portion of them. In the table there are tens of thousands of clones, about 96% of which are singletons. The sequenced material came from thymocytes. These receptors were collected from a human donor.

V gene TRBV5-6 combines with J gene TRBJ2-7; TRBD2 matches 9 bases. The CDR3 has 17 amino acids. Germline V CDR1 and CDR2: SGHDT, YYEEEE. V lost 0 bases to trimming and J lost 4 bases; unmatched junction nucleotides: 11. DNA for the CDR3: TGTGCCAGCAGCTTGGCCACTCGCCTTAGCGGGGGTTACGAGCAGTACTTC. Protein sequence: CASSLATRLSGGYEQYF.

This chain joins TRBV4-3 and TRBJ1-6; D gene uncertain. CDR3 length equals 17 residues. Trimming cost V 0 bases and J 0 bases, with 9 bases left between them. Per germline, CDR1 LGHNA and CDR2 YSLEER. CDR3 in amino acids: CASSQDAASSYNSPLHF. For the CDR3, the DNA is TGCGCCAGCAGCCAAGATGCAGCTAGCTCCTATAATTCACCCCTCCACTTT.

The chain uses TRBV18 and TRBJ2-1; D possibly corresponds to TRBD1 (6 bases). V was clipped by 5 bases and J by 5 bases, with 19 bases between them. CDR1 and CDR2 (germline): KGHSH, LQKENI. The CDR3 contains 16 residues. CDR3 in DNA: TGTGCCAGCTCAAGAGGGCACAGGGCGCCAAACAATGAGCAGTTCTTC. Residues: CASSRGHRAPNNEQFF.

The chain combines TRBV27 with TRBJ1-2; 7 bases line up with TRBD1. The trim removed 5 bases at V and 7 bases at J, leaving 13 bases unmatched. This CDR3 has 15 residues. Germline-derived CDR1 and CDR2 are MNHEY and SMNVEV (reference sequence). CDR3 DNA: TGTGCCAGCAGTCCTAGACAGGGTGTGTTGGCTGGCTACACCTTC. Translation gives CASSPRQGVLAGYTF.